The source of this TCR beta chain is a study of T-cell memory formation after mild COVID-19. Study as a whole: TCR clustering was largely donor specific.

CDR1 is DFQATT and CDR2 is SNEGSKA in the germline V gene (reference sequence). The length of the CDR3 is 16 residues. V was pared by 4 bases and J by 3 bases, with 12 bases of the junction left unmatched. This clonotype was recorded a few times. The antigen is unknown. Notes on the study in general: Detection of some responders pre-infection suggested pre-existing cross-reactive memory T cells participated.

Researchers used 5'RACE with constant-segment primers to make TCR alpha and TCR beta cDNA libraries that carry sample barcodes and UMIs. TCRdb reprocessed the 5' RACE reads with MiXCR, giving one entry per CDR3 protein. The sample shows about 150,000 distinct CDR3 sequences, 13% of them seen only once. This chain connects TRBV20-1 to TRBJ2-5; 9 bases are shared with TRBD1. The TCR originated in a man between 18 and 35 years old who had mild COVID-19 (a few samples of this study predate the infection). Cell type and time point are not known. Sequencing was done on a sample of PBMCs or a T cell subset sorted from them (not recorded which). The CDR3 loop is CSAISAGTGPEETQYF. In DNA, the CDR3 is TGCAGTGCTATTTCCGCCGGGACAGGGCCGGAAGAGACCCAGTACTTC.